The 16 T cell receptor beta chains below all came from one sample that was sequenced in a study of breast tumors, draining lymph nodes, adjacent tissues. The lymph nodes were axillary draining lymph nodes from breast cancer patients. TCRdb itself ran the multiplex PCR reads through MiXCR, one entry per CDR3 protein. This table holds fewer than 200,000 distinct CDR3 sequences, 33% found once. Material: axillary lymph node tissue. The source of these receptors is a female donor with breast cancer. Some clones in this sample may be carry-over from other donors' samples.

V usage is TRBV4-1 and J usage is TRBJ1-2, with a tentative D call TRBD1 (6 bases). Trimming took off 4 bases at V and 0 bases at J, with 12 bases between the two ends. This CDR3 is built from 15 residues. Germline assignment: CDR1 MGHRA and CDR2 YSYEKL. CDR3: CASSLVKGANYGYTF. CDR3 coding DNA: TGCGCCAGCAGCCTGGTAAAGGGGGCTAACTATGGCTACACCTTC.

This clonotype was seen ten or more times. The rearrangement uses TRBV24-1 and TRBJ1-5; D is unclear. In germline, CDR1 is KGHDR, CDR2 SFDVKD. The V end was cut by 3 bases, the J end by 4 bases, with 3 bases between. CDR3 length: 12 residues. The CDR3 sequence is CATSDINQPQHF. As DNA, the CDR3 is TGTGCCACCAGTGATATAAATCAGCCCCAGCATTTT.

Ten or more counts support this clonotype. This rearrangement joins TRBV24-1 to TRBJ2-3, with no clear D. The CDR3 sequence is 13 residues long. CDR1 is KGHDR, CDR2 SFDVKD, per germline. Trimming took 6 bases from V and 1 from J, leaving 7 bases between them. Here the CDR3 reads CATSPQGTDTQYF. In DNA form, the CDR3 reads TGTGCCACCAGTCCCCAGGGCACAGATACGCAGTATTTT.

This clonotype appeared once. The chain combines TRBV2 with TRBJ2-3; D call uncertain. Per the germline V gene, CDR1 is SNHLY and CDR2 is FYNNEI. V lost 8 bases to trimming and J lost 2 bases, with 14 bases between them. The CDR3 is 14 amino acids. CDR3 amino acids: CASPPGPLTDTQYF. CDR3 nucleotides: TGTGCCAGCCCCCCCGGACCACTCACAGATACGCAGTATTTT.

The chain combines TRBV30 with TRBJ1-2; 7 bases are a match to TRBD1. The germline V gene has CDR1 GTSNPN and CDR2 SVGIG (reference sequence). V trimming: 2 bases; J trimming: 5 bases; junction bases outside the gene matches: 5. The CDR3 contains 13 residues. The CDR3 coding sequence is TGTGCCTGGAGTCCCGACAGGGTTTATGGCTACACCTTC. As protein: CAWSPDRVYGYTF.

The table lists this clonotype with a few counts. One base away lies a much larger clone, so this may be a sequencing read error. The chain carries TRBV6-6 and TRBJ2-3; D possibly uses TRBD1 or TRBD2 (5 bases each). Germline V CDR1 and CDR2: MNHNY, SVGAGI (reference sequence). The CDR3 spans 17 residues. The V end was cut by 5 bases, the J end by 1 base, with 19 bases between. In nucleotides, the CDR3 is TGTGCCAGCAGTCACGGGGTCAGCCGGGGCGGCACAGATACGCAGTATTTT. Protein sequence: CASSHGVSRGGTDTQYF.

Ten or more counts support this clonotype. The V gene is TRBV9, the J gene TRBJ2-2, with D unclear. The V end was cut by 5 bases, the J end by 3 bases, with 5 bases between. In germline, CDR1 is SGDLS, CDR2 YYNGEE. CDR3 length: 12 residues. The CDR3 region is CASSEYTGELFF. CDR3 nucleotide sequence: TGTGCCAGCAGTGAGTACACCGGGGAGCTGTTTTTT.

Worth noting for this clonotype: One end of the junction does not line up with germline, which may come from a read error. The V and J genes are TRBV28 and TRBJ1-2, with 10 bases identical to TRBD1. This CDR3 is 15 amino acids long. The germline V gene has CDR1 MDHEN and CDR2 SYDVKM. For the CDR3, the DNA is TGTGCCAGCAGTTACACACCCGGGACAGGGGCTGGCTACGCCTTC. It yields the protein CASSYTPGTGAGYAF.

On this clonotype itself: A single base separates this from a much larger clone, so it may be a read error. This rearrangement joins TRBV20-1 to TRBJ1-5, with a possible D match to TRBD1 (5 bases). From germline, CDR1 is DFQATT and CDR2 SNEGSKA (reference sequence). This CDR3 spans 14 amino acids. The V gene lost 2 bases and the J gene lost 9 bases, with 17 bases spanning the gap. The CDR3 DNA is TGCAGTGCTAGAACGGGCTCGGGACGACCGCCCCAGCATTTT. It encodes CSARTGSGRPPQHF.

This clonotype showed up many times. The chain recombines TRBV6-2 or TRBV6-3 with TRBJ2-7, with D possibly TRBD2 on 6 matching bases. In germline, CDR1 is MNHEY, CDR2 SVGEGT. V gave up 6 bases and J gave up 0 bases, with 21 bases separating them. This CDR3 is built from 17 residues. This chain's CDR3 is CASRPTPWDSGSYEQYF. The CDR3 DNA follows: TGTGCCAGCAGACCCACTCCTTGGGATAGCGGCTCCTACGAGCAGTACTTC.

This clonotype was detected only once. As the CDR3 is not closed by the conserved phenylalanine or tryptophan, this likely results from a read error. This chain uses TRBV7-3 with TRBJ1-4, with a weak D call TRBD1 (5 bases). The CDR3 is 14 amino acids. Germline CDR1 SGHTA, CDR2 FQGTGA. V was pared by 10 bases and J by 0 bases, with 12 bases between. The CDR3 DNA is TGTGCCACCGGCCGGGACGCAACTAATGAAAAACTGTTTCTT. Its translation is CATGRDATNEKLFL.

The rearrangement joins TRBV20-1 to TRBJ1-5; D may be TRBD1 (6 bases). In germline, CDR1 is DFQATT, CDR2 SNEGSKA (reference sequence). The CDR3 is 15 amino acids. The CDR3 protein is CSAVRGGGSDQPQHF. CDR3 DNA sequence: TGCAGCGCAGTCCGAGGGGGGGGGAGCGATCAGCCCCAGCATTTT.

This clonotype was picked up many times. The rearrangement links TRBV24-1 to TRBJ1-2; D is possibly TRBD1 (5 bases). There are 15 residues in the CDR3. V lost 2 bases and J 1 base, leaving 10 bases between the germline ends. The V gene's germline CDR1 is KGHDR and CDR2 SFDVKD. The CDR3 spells CATSDWKGSNYGYTF. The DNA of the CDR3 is TGTGCCACCAGTGATTGGAAGGGGAGTAACTATGGCTACACCTTC.

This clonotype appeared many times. CDR3 sequence: CSAPKRGTEQFF. CDR3 bases: TGCAGTGCCCCCAAAAGGGGGACTGAGCAGTTCTTC. The chain recombines TRBV20-1 with TRBJ2-1, with D maybe TRBD1 (6 bases). The CDR3 covers 12 residues. Trimming took 6 bases from V and 9 from J, leaving 15 bases between them. Germline V CDR1 and CDR2: DFQATT, SNEGSKA (reference sequence).

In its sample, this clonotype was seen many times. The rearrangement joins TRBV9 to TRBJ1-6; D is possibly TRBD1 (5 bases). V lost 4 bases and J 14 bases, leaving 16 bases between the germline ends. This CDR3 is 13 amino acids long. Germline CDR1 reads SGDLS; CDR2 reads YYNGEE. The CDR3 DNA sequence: TGTGCCAGCAGCCCCGGACACCCGCCGACCCTCCACTTT. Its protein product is CASSPGHPPTLHF.

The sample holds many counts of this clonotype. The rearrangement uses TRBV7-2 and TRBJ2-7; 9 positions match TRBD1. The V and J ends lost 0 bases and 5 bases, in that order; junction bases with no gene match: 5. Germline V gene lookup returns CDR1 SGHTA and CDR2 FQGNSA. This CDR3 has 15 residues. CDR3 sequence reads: CASSLAGQGLHEQYF. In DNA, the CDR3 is TGTGCCAGCAGCTTAGCGGGACAGGGACTCCACGAGCAGTACTTC. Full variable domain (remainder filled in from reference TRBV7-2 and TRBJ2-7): GAGVSQSPSNKVTEKGKDVELRCDPISGHTALYWYRQSLGQGLEFLIYFQGNSAPDKSGLPSDRFSAERTGGSVSTLTIQRTQQEDSAVYLCASSLAGQGLHEQYFGPGTRLTVT.